This T cell receptor (beta chain) was documented in a study of blood T cell repertoires in COVID-19. About the research overall: The samples span acute and convalescent COVID-19 from the United States, Italy and Spain.

After removal of 2 bases from V and 2 bases from J, the junction contained 8 bases not matched to a gene. CDR1 is SGHRS, CDR2 YFSETQ, per germline. The CDR3 loop spans 17 amino acids. Libraries were prepared by immunoSEQ multiplex PCR; TCRdb keeps only in-frame clonotypes and omits some of them. The profile shows more than 95,000 clones, about 82% of them singletons. The sample taken for sequencing was peripheral blood. This chain links TRBV5-1 with TRBJ2-5, with 11 bases matching TRBD2. This sequence was found in a human donor in a cohort sampled during active COVID-19. The CDR3 loop is CASSFLTSGTPQETQYF. CDR3 sequence (DNA): TGCGCCAGCAGCTTCCTGACTAGCGGGACCCCTCAAGAGACCCAGTACTTC.